This is a list of T cell receptor beta chains from one sample in a study of Tregs in tolerant kidney transplant recipients. No cognate antigen is known for these TCRs. The method was immunoSEQ multiplex PCR; TCRdb's version includes in-frame clones alone and lacks a portion of them. The sample includes around 11,000 clones, about 90% seen only once; the top ten take approximately 6.2%. This material consisted of Tregs from blood cultured with allogeneic cells, taken before the transplant. These receptor sequences come from a human patient who received a combined kidney and bone marrow transplant. The CDR3 runs from the conserved cysteine through the conserved F or W. D genes are given only for firm matches. Size is omitted from some rows. Given values are once, few, many or a class for expanded clones.

j_gene | abundance | v_gene | d_gene | CDR3nt | CDR3aa
TRBJ1-4 | NA | TRBV30 | NA | TGTGCCTGGAGTAAGTGGGAAAAACTGTTTTTT | CAWSKWEKLFF
TRBJ1-1 | NA | TRBV20-1 | TRBD1 | TGCAGTGGGGACAGAAACACTGAAGCTTTCTTT | CSGDRNTEAFF
TRBJ2-7 | NA | TRBV27 | TRBD2 | TGTGCCAGCAGTGGACTAGCGGGCTCCTACGAGCAGTACTTC | CASSGLAGSYEQYF
TRBJ2-5 | NA | TRBV29-1 | NA | TGCAGCGTTCTGGGGCGACAGCTCCAAGAGACCCAGTACTTC | CSVLGRQLQETQYF
TRBJ1-1 | NA | TRBV30 | NA | TGTGCCTGGGCCGAGACAGCCACTGAAGCTTTCTTT | CAWAETATEAFF
TRBJ1-3 | NA | TRBV5-1 | NA | TGCGCCAGCAGCTTGGAGGCGGGCGGTATCTCTGGAAACACCATATATTTT | CASSLEAGGISGNTIYF
TRBJ1-1 | NA | TRBV6-6 | NA | TGTGCCAGCAGTCCACCCATAACGAACACTGAAGCTTTCTTT | CASSPPITNTEAFF
TRBJ1-5 | NA | TRBV2 | NA | TGTGCCAGCCGGGACCAGGGACAGCCCCAGCATTTT | CASRDQGQPQHF
TRBJ2-5 | NA | TRBV7-8 | NA | TGTGCCAGCAGCTTAGTGGTCCAAGAGACCCAGTACTTC | CASSLVVQETQYF
TRBJ1-5 | NA | TRBV19 | TRBD1 | TGTGCCAGTAGTACTGACAGGGGCAATGGCAATCAGCCCCAGCATTTT | CASSTDRGNGNQPQHF
TRBJ1-1 | NA | TRBV5-1 | TRBD1 | TGCGCCAGCAGCAGGACAGGGAGGGGATCCAACACTGAAGCTTTCTTT | CASSRTGRGSNTEAFF
TRBJ1-2 | NA | TRBV5-1 | TRBD1 | TGCGCCAGCAGCCCGACCCCCGACAGGGGCTATGGCTACACCTTC | CASSPTPDRGYGYTF
TRBJ2-1 | NA | TRBV7-3 | NA | TGTGCCAGCAGCCCCGGCCTGTCGAATGAGCAGTTCTTC | CASSPGLSNEQFF
TRBJ2-1 | NA | TRBV7-2 | NA | TGTGCCAGCGGGCCCTACAGGGTTGAGCAGTTCTTC | CASGPYRVEQFF
TRBJ2-7 | NA | TRBV7-2 | NA | TGTGCCAGCAGCTTTTTTGCCCACGAGCAGTACTTC | CASSFFAHEQYF
TRBJ2-5 | NA | TRBV4-2 | NA | TGTGCCAGCAGCCACGACTCGGGACCCGCAAGGGAGACCCAGTACTTC | CASSHDSGPARETQYF
TRBJ2-7 | NA | TRBV5-1 | NA | TGCGCCAGCAGCTCCCACACGAACTCCTACGAGCAGTACTTC | CASSSHTNSYEQYF
TRBJ1-3 | NA | TRBV5-1 | TRBD1 | TGCGCCAGCAGCCGCGGGACAGGAACATATATTGGAAACACCATATATTTT | CASSRGTGTYIGNTIYF
TRBJ1-2 | NA | TRBV9 | NA | TGTGCCAGCTCCTCCCAACACGGGCACCCTTCTTATGGCTACACCTTC | CASSSQHGHPSYGYTF
TRBJ1-3 | NA | TRBV11-2 | TRBD1 | TGTGCCAGCGGGAATGCAGGGGGCAGTCGAAACACCATATATTTT | CASGNAGGSRNTIYF
TRBJ2-1 | NA | TRBV30 | NA | TGTGCCTGTCGACAGTCCTACAATGAGCAGTTCTTC | CACRQSYNEQFF
TRBJ2-2 | NA | TRBV18 | NA | TGTGCCAGCTCCCAACGACTAGTCGTCGGGGAGCTGTTTTTT | CASSQRLVVGELFF
TRBJ1-1 | NA | TRBV14 | NA | TGTGCCAGCAGCCCAGATACGGGATCCACGTTT | CASSPDTGSTF
TRBJ1-5 | once | TRBV15 | TRBD1 | TGTGCCACCAGCACATCGACAGGGGGTAAAGGGCACAATCAGCCCCAGCATTTT | CATSTSTGGKGHNQPQHF
TRBJ1-2 | NA | TRBV19 | NA | TGTGCCAGTAAGGGCAGGGAGATGCATGGCTACACCTTC | CASKGREMHGYTF
TRBJ1-2 | NA | TRBV5-4 | NA | TGTGCCAGCAGCTTGGGGGGGGCTGGTGGCTACACCTTC | CASSLGGAGGYTF